The source of this TCR beta chain is a study of cytomegalovirus exposure and HLA in healthy donors. The wider study: The approximately 710 first-cohort repertoires and the roughly 130 validation repertoires shared the same platform, a later analysis reported. Overall study results and limits: Overall, around 160 TCR beta chains were annotated as cytomegalovirus-associated.

CDR1 and CDR2 (germline): SGHTA, FQGTGA. This CDR3 comprises 16 residues. V lost 6 bases to trimming and J lost 5 bases; unmatched junction nucleotides: 12. Clones were read by immunoSEQ multiplex PCR, and TCRdb kept only the in-frame ones, dropping some. Of over 200,000 clones in the sample, over 80% are singletons; the top ten hold over 11%. To note about this clone: Its target is unknown.

The TCR comes from a woman in her 30s in good health and CMV-seropositive. This chain uses TRBV7-3 with TRBJ2-7; 11 bases align to TRBD2. The sequenced sample was PBMCs. CDR3 amino acids: CASSSHPGTSGDEQYF. The CDR3 DNA reads TGTGCCAGCAGTTCCCACCCCGGGACTAGCGGCGACGAGCAGTACTTC.